These 8 T cell receptor beta chains came from one sample sequenced in a study of low-dose radiotherapy and immunotherapy resistance in tumors. Primers used for first-strand cDNA, a TRAV- and TRBV-specific set, covered both alpha and beta chains. TCR amplification ran 20 PCR cycles using constant-region and V-primer adapter primers. TCRdb used MiXCR to reprocess the reads, holding one entry per CDR3 protein. The sample holds about 64,000 distinct CDR3 sequences; more than 20% are singletons and the top ten take roughly 6.5%. Time point indicated: before trial treatment. The sample consisted of PBMCs, taken before treatment. These receptors were obtained from a male donor with rectosigmoid adenocarcinoma.

This clonotype was counted at least ten times. The chain employs TRBV25-1 and TRBJ2-6, with D perhaps TRBD1 (6 bases). Germline V gene sequence: CDR1 MGHDK, CDR2 SYGVNS. The CDR3 loop spans 14 amino acids. V lost 4 bases and J lost 2, with 6 bases in between. In DNA, the CDR3 is TGTGCCAGCAGTGGACAGGCTGGGGCCAACGTCCTGACTTTC. Its protein is CASSGQAGANVLTF.

Regarding this clonotype: Only one base separates this from a far larger clonotype, so it likely reflects a read error. The chain employs TRBV28 and TRBJ2-7, with 10 bases that match TRBD2. With 7 bases clipped from V and 7 bases from J, the junction kept 13 bases outside the gene matches. Germline V lookup: CDR1 MDHEN, CDR2 SYDVKM. The CDR3 consists of 15 residues. The CDR3: CASILGQREGGEQYF. CDR3 nucleotides: TGTGCCAGCATCCTTGGCCAGCGGGAGGGGGGTGAGCAGTACTTC.

Worth noting for this clonotype: Because the CDR3's place on the DNA is in doubt, the DNA is left out and the CDR3 is given as listed by TCRdb. J is TRBJ2-3 and V is TRBV12-5; TRBD1 reflects the table's D call only, with no check against the DNA. 23 amino acids form the CDR3, both terminal residues included. In germline, CDR1 is LGHNT, CDR2 FRNRAP. The CDR3 reads CASGRRQGRTHEQFFGPGDTQYF.

This clonotype was counted ten times or more. The chain uses TRBV21-1 and TRBJ2-7; no DNA check was done on the table's D call, TRBD1. TRBV21-1 is described as a pseudogene. This CDR3 is built from 14 residues. The DNA for the CDR3 is TGTGCCAGCAGCAAAGAGACAGGCGGCTACGAGCAGTACTTC. As protein: CASSKETGGYEQYF.

This clonotype has a handful of counts. This chain uses TRBV29-1 with TRBJ1-2, with a possible D match to TRBD1 (5 bases). Between the trimmed V and J ends, which lost 6 bases and 8 bases, there was a span of 19 bases. This CDR3 has 13 amino acids. Germline V gives CDR1 SQVTM, CDR2 ANQGSEA. The CDR3 nucleotides read TGCAGCGTATCGGGGGGGTTCCCGGGAGGCTACACCTTC. Its protein is CSVSGGFPGGYTF.

Ten or more counts support this clonotype. This CDR3 is CASSLAYSPGANVLTF. The CDR3 DNA is TGCGCCAGCAGCTTGGCCTATTCCCCTGGGGCCAACGTCCTGACTTTC. This chain links TRBV5-1 with TRBJ2-6; D unclear. CDR3 length: 16 residues. Germline lookup yields CDR1 SGHRS and CDR2 YFSETQ. V lost 0 bases to trimming and J lost 2 bases, with 9 bases between them.

In its sample, this clonotype was seen many times. The rearrangement uses TRBV6-2 or TRBV6-3 and TRBJ2-1; D possibly matches TRBD1 or TRBD2 (6 bases each). Looked up from germline, CDR1 is MNHEY and CDR2 is SVGEGT. CDR3 length equals 13 residues. Trimming left V 7 bases short and J 9 bases short, with 16 bases between. The CDR3 protein is CASTQLGGGEQFF. CDR3 DNA: TGTGCCAGCACTCAATTAGGGGGAGGTGAGCAGTTCTTC.

This sequence joins TRBV29-1 and TRBJ2-7; 7 nucleotides align to TRBD2. V lost 0 bases to trimming and J lost 1 base; unmatched junction nucleotides: 6. Germline CDR1 is SQVTM and CDR2 is ANQGSEA. CDR3 length: 15 residues. The CDR3 sequence: CSVEDRTSESYEQYF. For the CDR3, the DNA is TGCAGCGTTGAAGATCGCACTAGCGAATCCTACGAGCAGTACTTC.